One sample yielded the 13 T cell receptor beta chains listed below, sequenced in a study of OX40 agonist ivuxolimab in advanced cancers. This table comes from immunoSEQ multiplex PCR, and its TCRdb copy is limited to in-frame clones, with some not included. The table records around 55,000 clones, approximately 86% of them present only once. The sequencing here drew on CD4+ or CD8+ T cells sorted from blood, taken in a trial of the OX40 agonist ivuxolimab. These receptors were obtained from an adult with an advanced solid tumor such as melanoma, head and neck, liver or kidney cancer.

This chain links TRBV2 with TRBJ2-1; D might be TRBD2 (5 bases). CDR1 is SNHLY, CDR2 FYNNEI, per germline. V lost 8 bases and J 3 bases, leaving 20 bases between the germline ends. The CDR3 covers 16 residues. Here the CDR3 reads CASADGVARNYNEQFF. DNA for the CDR3: TGTGCCAGCGCCGACGGGGTAGCGCGAAACTACAATGAGCAGTTCTTC.

V usage is TRBV21-1 and J usage is TRBJ2-5; TRBD2 is taken as the D call from the table, unchecked against the DNA. TRBV21-1 is termed a pseudogene. The CDR3 length is 15 residues. CDR3 DNA sequence: TGTGCCAGCAGTGGCCTAGCGATTAGGGTAGAGACCCAGTACTTC. Amino acids: CASSGLAIRVETQYF.

The rearrangement links TRBV4-2 to TRBJ1-6; D is undetermined. The CDR3 length is 14 residues. Per germline, CDR1 LGHNA and CDR2 YNFKEQ. Trimming took off 4 bases at V and 10 bases at J, with 14 bases between the two ends. CDR3 loop: CASSLGRTGSPLHF. CDR3 sequence (DNA): TGTGCCAGCAGCCTCGGACGGACTGGGTCACCCCTCCACTTT.

This rearrangement joins TRBV4-1 to TRBJ2-1; D remains unclear. The ends were cut back, 0 bases at V and 10 bases at J, with 13 bases in the middle. The CDR3 runs 14 residues. Germline V gene lookup returns CDR1 MGHRA and CDR2 YSYEKL. The CDR3 DNA is TGCGCCAGCAGCCAAGATATGACGTCAGAGGAGCAGTTCTTC. Translation: CASSQDMTSEEQFF.

The CDR3 bases are TGTGCCAGCAGCTCAAGGGGGCCCGGGGAGCTGTTTTTT. As protein: CASSSRGPGELFF. V gene TRBV5-5 combines with J gene TRBJ2-2; 7 nucleotides align to TRBD1. Germline CDR1 is SGHKS and CDR2 is YYEKEE (reference sequence). The V and J ends lost 3 bases and 6 bases, in that order; junction bases with no gene match: 2. CDR3 length equals 13 residues.

Written as DNA, the CDR3 is TGTGCCAGTAGCACCGACAGCTATAGCAATCAGCCCCAGCATTTT. It translates to CASSTDSYSNQPQHF. The chain links TRBV19 to TRBJ1-5; D is perhaps TRBD1 (5 bases). Trimming pared 6 bases from V and 0 bases from J, leaving 12 bases between. The CDR3 runs to 15 residues. CDR1 and CDR2 (germline): LNHDA, SQIVND (reference sequence).

The genes are TRBV6-4 and TRBJ1-2; D might be TRBD1 (5 bases). There are 14 residues in the CDR3. Between the trimmed V and J ends, which lost 0 bases and 6 bases, there was a span of 11 bases. Germline V CDR1 and CDR2: MRHNA, SNTAGT. The CDR3 loop is CASSDSGDGDGYTF. CDR3 nucleotides: TGTGCCAGCAGTGACTCGGGGGACGGGGATGGCTACACCTTC.

This sequence joins TRBV19 and TRBJ1-3; TRBD1 is a possible D gene (5 bases). Per the germline V gene, CDR1 is LNHDA and CDR2 is SQIVND (reference sequence). The CDR3 runs to 14 residues. V was cut by 8 bases and J by 0 bases, with 11 bases left in between. The CDR3 nucleotides are TGTGCCAGTCAGGCTGGGGCCTCTGGAAACACCATATATTTT. This codes for CASQAGASGNTIYF.

This chain's CDR3 is CASSNTAHTDTQYF. CDR3 DNA sequence: TGTGCCAGTAGTAACACGGCACACACAGATACGCAGTATTTT. The V call is TRBV19, the J call TRBJ2-3; no definite D call. Trimming removed 4 bases at V and 2 bases at J, with 10 bases between. CDR1 and CDR2 from the germline V gene are LNHDA and SQIVND (reference sequence). The CDR3 contains 14 residues.

This clone was counted once. CDR3 DNA sequence: TGTGCCAGCTCACCAACGGGCGCAACCGACTATGGCTACACCTTC. Its protein product is CASSPTGATDYGYTF. V is TRBV18 and J is TRBJ1-2, with D uncertain. The CDR3 runs to 15 residues. Germline V gene lookup returns CDR1 KGHSH and CDR2 LQKENI. Trimming pared 2 bases from V and 3 bases from J, leaving 13 bases between.

CDR3 region: CASSLGAAHQPQHF. The CDR3 nucleotides are TGTGCCAGCAGTTTAGGGGCAGCGCATCAGCCCCAGCATTTT. This chain joins TRBV27 and TRBJ1-5; a possible D gene is TRBD1 (5 bases). Looked up from germline, CDR1 is MNHEY and CDR2 is SMNVEV (reference sequence). The CDR3 runs to 14 residues. Trimming took off 2 bases at V and 5 bases at J, with 10 bases between the two ends.

The chain links TRBV28 to TRBJ2-7; 7 bases align to TRBD2. The CDR3 sequence is 17 residues long. V shed 6 bases and J 1 base; nucleotides not matched to a gene: 15. The germline gives CDR1 MDHEN, CDR2 SYDVKM. In nucleotides, the CDR3 is TGTGCCAGCAGCTCCCCTCTGGCGGGAGCCCTTTCCTACGAGCAGTACTTC. Protein product: CASSSPLAGALSYEQYF.

The chain couples TRBV18 to TRBJ2-7; 7 bases are a match to TRBD1. Unmatched junction bases numbered 7, after V lost 3 bases and J lost 2 bases. CDR1 is KGHSH, CDR2 LQKENI, per germline. The CDR3 loop spans 15 amino acids. The CDR3 nucleotides are TGTGCCAGCTCACCGGGTCGGACAGGAGCCTACGAGCAGTACTTC. Its protein is CASSPGRTGAYEQYF.